The next 8 T cell receptor beta chains were all read from a single sample in a study of resident and recirculating memory T cells in vitiligo. The table came from immunoSEQ multiplex PCR; TCRdb's copy has only in-frame clones and leaves some out. The profile shows roughly 76,000 clones, 80% to 95% of them singletons. Sequencing was carried out using blood. These receptors were obtained from a male donor with vitiligo.

The gene calls are TRBV7-2 and TRBJ1-1; D is uncertain. This CDR3 is 13 amino acids long. With 5 bases removed from V and 3 bases from J, the gap between germline ends came to 10 bases. CDR1 is SGHTA and CDR2 is FQGNSA in the germline V gene. DNA of the CDR3: TGTGCCAGCAGCCCGCAAGCGGACACTGAAGCTTTCTTT. As protein: CASSPQADTEAFF.

The V gene is TRBV7-2, the J gene TRBJ2-7; perhaps TRBD1 as D (6 bases). Trimming left V 5 bases short and J 6 bases short, with 14 bases between. The CDR3 spans 13 residues. Germline V gene lookup returns CDR1 SGHTA and CDR2 FQGNSA. The CDR3 sequence: CASSPRTVSEQYF. The CDR3, as DNA: TGTGCCAGCAGCCCCCGGACAGTTTCCGAGCAGTACTTC.

The J gene is TRBJ2-5, the V gene TRBV5-6; D call uncertain. The CDR3 sequence is 14 residues long. The germline gives CDR1 SGHDT, CDR2 YYEEEE. Trimming took off 1 base at V and 5 bases at J, with 12 bases between the two ends. CDR3 DNA sequence: TGTGCCAGCAGCTTGAATGAGGTGCGGGAGACCCAGTACTTC. The encoded protein is CASSLNEVRETQYF.

The CDR3 sequence is CASSQAYVHTEAFF. For the CDR3, the DNA is TGTGCCAGCAGCCAAGCCTACGTCCACACTGAAGCTTTCTTT. This sequence joins TRBV4-2 and TRBJ1-1; D call uncertain. V was trimmed by 1 base and J by 3 bases, leaving 9 bases between them. The CDR3 is made up of 14 amino acids. Looked up from germline, CDR1 is LGHNA and CDR2 is YNFKEQ.

This chain joins TRBV11-3 and TRBJ2-7, with 9 bases identical to TRBD2. The CDR3 has 15 residues. Looked up from germline, CDR1 is SGHNT and CDR2 is YENEEA. With 0 bases clipped from V and 4 bases from J, the junction kept 4 bases outside the gene matches. The CDR3 coding sequence is TGTGCCAGCAGCTTAGAAGCTAGCGGGGCATACGAGCAGTACTTC. This gives the protein CASSLEASGAYEQYF.

The chain has TRBV11-2 and TRBJ1-1; TRBD1 might be the D (5 bases). CDR1 is SGHAT and CDR2 is FQNNGV in the germline V gene. Deletions cut 5 bases from V and 2 bases from J, with 15 bases between. This CDR3 has 15 amino acids. In nucleotides, the CDR3 is TGTGCCAGCAGCATAAGGGGCTGGCAAAACACTGAAGCTTTCTTT. Translated: CASSIRGWQNTEAFF.

The chain employs TRBV2 and TRBJ2-3, with 8 nucleotides matching TRBD1. This CDR3 is built from 13 residues. V shed 7 bases, J shed 3 bases, and the junction held 3 bases outside the gene matches. Germline lookup yields CDR1 SNHLY and CDR2 FYNNEI. DNA for the CDR3: TGTGCCAGCAACACAGGGGGGACAGATACGCAGTATTTT. Its translation is CASNTGGTDTQYF.

Here the CDR3 reads CASSSPTSGVTYNEQFF. The CDR3 DNA reads TGTGCCAGCAGCTCTCCGACTAGCGGGGTCACCTACAATGAGCAGTTCTTC. The chain couples TRBV7-2 to TRBJ2-1; TRBD2 agrees at 11 bases. Per germline, CDR1 SGHTA and CDR2 FQGNSA. The J segment lost 2 bases and the V segment lost 4 bases, leaving 7 bases of the junction unmatched. This CDR3 comprises 17 residues.